The rows below give T cell receptor beta chains drawn from one sample of a study of blood T cell repertoires in COVID-19. This table comes from immunoSEQ multiplex PCR, and its TCRdb copy is limited to in-frame clones, with some not included. This table holds fewer than 65,000 clones, 75% to 90% found once. The specimen was peripheral blood. The receptors here all came from a woman aged 55 to 70 with COVID-19, enrolled during active disease. Each CDR3 is given with its conserved first and last residue. The order of the fields is V gene, clone size, D gene, J gene, CDR3 DNA, CDR3 protein. D genes are given only for firm matches. Clone size is stated in some rows and not others, as once, few, many or a class when expanded.

V: TRBV30; size: -; D: TRBD2; J: TRBJ2-1; DNA: TGTGCCTGGACTAGCGGGAGAGCTCTAAATGAGCAGTTCTTC; CDR3: CAWTSGRALNEQFF
V: TRBV19; size: -; D: -; J: TRBJ1-4; DNA: TGTGCCAGTAGTATATGGGGAGCTAATGAAAAACTGTTTTTT; CDR3: CASSIWGANEKLFF
V: TRBV2; size: -; D: -; J: TRBJ1-1; DNA: TGTGCCAGCAGTGAATTAAGGGGGTATGGCACTGAAGCTTTCTTT; CDR3: CASSELRGYGTEAFF
V: TRBV5-1; size: once; D: TRBD1; J: TRBJ1-5; DNA: TGCGCCAGCAGCACGACAGGGGGAAATCAGCCCCAGCATTTT; CDR3: CASSTTGGNQPQHF
V: TRBV10-3; size: -; D: TRBD2; J: TRBJ2-7; DNA: TGTGCCATCAGTGAGTTGACTAGCGGCGAGCAGTACTTC; CDR3: CAISELTSGEQYF
V: TRBV5-5; size: once; D: -; J: TRBJ2-7; DNA: TGTGCCAGCAGCTGGGACCCCTTGGCGGGGGCGCGAGGCGAGCAGTACTTC; CDR3: CASSWDPLAGARGEQYF
V: TRBV11-3; size: -; D: -; J: TRBJ2-5; DNA: TGTGCCAGCAGCAGGACCCGGGACAAACAAGAGACCCAGTACTTC; CDR3: CASSRTRDKQETQYF
V: TRBV5-4; size: -; D: -; J: TRBJ1-4; DNA: TGTGCCAGCAGCTTGCGCGCAACTAATGAAAAACTGTTTTTT; CDR3: CASSLRATNEKLFF
V: TRBV2; size: -; D: -; J: TRBJ1-1; DNA: TGTGCCACCCACGGGGGTAGAAGGACTGAAGCTTTCTTT; CDR3: CATHGGRRTEAFF
V: TRBV19; size: -; D: TRBD1; J: TRBJ1-2; DNA: TGTGCCAGTAGTATTCCTTTGGGACAGATATCCTATGGCTACACCTTC; CDR3: CASSIPLGQISYGYTF
V: TRBV7-9; size: -; D: TRBD1; J: TRBJ2-7; DNA: TGTGCCAGCAGCTTGGGGACAGGGGGCTCCGAGCAGTACTTC; CDR3: CASSLGTGGSEQYF
V: TRBV6-5; size: -; D: TRBD1; J: TRBJ2-5; DNA: TGTGCCAGCAGCCCGGGACAGCCCCCTCCAGAGTACTTC; CDR3: CASSPGQPPPEYF
V: TRBV21-1; size: -; D: -; J: TRBJ2-7; DNA: TGTGCCAGCAGCAAAGCGCTTTGGGAGGGGTCCAATGACCACGAGCAGTACTTC; CDR3: CASSKALWEGSNDHEQYF
V: TRBV5-1; size: -; D: TRBD2; J: TRBJ2-2; DNA: TGCGCCAGCAGCTTGTTCCCTAGCGGGAGGGGAGCGAACACCGGGGAGCTGTTTTTT; CDR3: CASSLFPSGRGANTGELFF
V: TRBV6-5; size: once; D: -; J: TRBJ2-7; DNA: TGTGCCAGCAGTCGGCGGAGTGTCTACGAGCAGTACTTC; CDR3: CASSRRSVYEQYF
V: TRBV7-2; size: -; D: TRBD1; J: TRBJ2-1; DNA: TGTGCCAGCAGTTACCGACAGGGATACAATGAGCAGTTCTTC; CDR3: CASSYRQGYNEQFF
V: TRBV7-9; size: -; D: -; J: TRBJ1-1; DNA: TGTGCCAGCAGCTTAGGTAGGACAACAGCTTTCTTT; CDR3: CASSLGRTTAFF
V: TRBV28; size: -; D: -; J: TRBJ1-2; DNA: TGTGCCAGCAGTCCGGCCCCACAGGGCTTTAAGGGCTACACCTTC; CDR3: CASSPAPQGFKGYTF
V: TRBV30; size: -; D: TRBD2; J: TRBJ2-7; DNA: TGTGCCTTGACTAGCGGCTACGAGCAGTACTTC; CDR3: CALTSGYEQYF
V: TRBV7-2; size: -; D: -; J: TRBJ2-1; DNA: TGTGCCAGCAGCTTGGTGGGGGGTACCTACAATGAGCAGTTCTTC; CDR3: CASSLVGGTYNEQFF
V: TRBV15; size: once; D: -; J: TRBJ1-1; DNA: TGTGCCACCAGCGGGTGGACAGCTACTGAAGCTTTCTTT; CDR3: CATSGWTATEAFF
V: TRBV15; size: -; D: TRBD1; J: TRBJ1-5; DNA: TGTGCCACCAGCAGAGATAGGACAGGTGGCAATCAGCCCCAGCATTTT; CDR3: CATSRDRTGGNQPQHF
V: TRBV10-3; size: -; D: -; J: TRBJ2-2; DNA: TGTGCCATCAGTGTTACTAACACCGGGGAGCTGTTTTTT; CDR3: CAISVTNTGELFF
V: TRBV19; size: -; D: -; J: TRBJ1-2; DNA: TGTGCCAGTAGTATTCGGGGAGCCGTGCTCACCTTC; CDR3: CASSIRGAVLTF
V: TRBV5-1; size: once; D: TRBD1; J: TRBJ1-2; DNA: TGCGCCAGCACTACGGGACAGGGGGCGGTTGGCTACACCTTC; CDR3: CASTTGQGAVGYTF
V: TRBV6-5; size: -; D: TRBD1; J: TRBJ2-3; DNA: TGTGCCAGCAGAACCACAGGGGCAGATACGCAGTATTTT; CDR3: CASRTTGADTQYF
V: TRBV5-1; size: -; D: TRBD1; J: TRBJ2-2; DNA: TGCGCCAGCAGCGCAATGACAGGGGTCACCGGGGAGCTGTTTTTT; CDR3: CASSAMTGVTGELFF
V: TRBV6-5; size: -; D: -; J: TRBJ1-1; DNA: TGTGCCAGCAGTACAGAAACCAACACTGAAGCTTTCTTT; CDR3: CASSTETNTEAFF
V: TRBV7-8; size: -; D: -; J: TRBJ2-7; DNA: TGTGCCAGCAGCTTAGCCCAAACCTACGAGCAGTACTTC; CDR3: CASSLAQTYEQYF
V: TRBV11-3; size: once; D: -; J: TRBJ1-1; DNA: TGTGCCAGCAGCTTAGTTAGGGGAAACACTGAAGCTTTCTTT; CDR3: CASSLVRGNTEAFF
V: TRBV21-1; size: -; D: -; J: TRBJ1-5; DNA: TGTGCCAGCAGCAAAGGACATGATAGCAATCAGCCCCAGCATTTT; CDR3: CASSKGHDSNQPQHF
V: TRBV9; size: -; D: TRBD1; J: TRBJ1-3; DNA: TGTGCCAGCAGTCAACAGGGGGTCTCTGGAAACACCATATATTTT; CDR3: CASSQQGVSGNTIYF
V: TRBV11-2; size: few; D: TRBD1; J: TRBJ1-6; DNA: TGTGCCAGCAGCTCATCGACAGGGCGATCACCCCTCCACTTT; CDR3: CASSSSTGRSPLHF
V: TRBV7-9; size: -; D: -; J: TRBJ1-1; DNA: TGTGCCAGCAGCTTACTACAGGGTAGAGACACTGAAGCTTTCTTT; CDR3: CASSLLQGRDTEAFF
V: TRBV30; size: -; D: TRBD1; J: TRBJ1-1; DNA: TGTGCCGGGGACAGGGGGCAGGTAGCTTTCTTT; CDR3: CAGDRGQVAFF
V: TRBV5-4; size: -; D: TRBD1; J: TRBJ1-2; DNA: TGTGCCAGCAGCTCAGATAACCGGGACAGGGCATCCTATGGCTACACCTTC; CDR3: CASSSDNRDRASYGYTF
V: TRBV9; size: -; D: TRBD2; J: TRBJ2-3; DNA: TGTGCCAGCAGTAAATGGGTCACTAGCGGGAGTGGAGATACGCAGTATTTT; CDR3: CASSKWVTSGSGDTQYF
V: TRBV6-6; size: -; D: TRBD1; J: TRBJ1-5; DNA: TGTGCCAGCACCACAGACAGGGTTCGTAATCAGCCCCAGCATTTT; CDR3: CASTTDRVRNQPQHF
V: TRBV23-1; size: -; D: TRBD2; J: TRBJ2-1; DNA: TGCGCCAGCAGTCAATCGAGCGGGAGGGCCGTTGAGCAGTTCTTC; CDR3: CASSQSSGRAVEQFF
V: TRBV5-6; size: -; D: -; J: TRBJ2-2; DNA: TGTGCCAGCAGCCTTGCCATCCGGAGCAACACCGGGGAGCTGTTTTTT; CDR3: CASSLAIRSNTGELFF
V: TRBV27; size: few; D: -; J: TRBJ1-1; DNA: TGTGCCAGCAGTTTATATGAGGGATCGGGTCTCACTGAAGCTTTCTTT; CDR3: CASSLYEGSGLTEAFF
V: TRBV6-4; size: -; D: TRBD2; J: TRBJ2-3; DNA: TGTGCCAGCAGTCTAGCGGAGGGAGCAGATACGCAGTATTTT; CDR3: CASSLAEGADTQYF
V: TRBV4-3; size: -; D: -; J: TRBJ2-3; DNA: TGCGCCAGCAGCCCCCGCGGGCGGGGAGCAGATACGCAGTATTTT; CDR3: CASSPRGRGADTQYF
V: TRBV12-3/TRBV12-4; size: few; D: -; J: TRBJ2-1; DNA: TGTGCCAGCACCACGGACAGCAATGAGCAGTTCTTC; CDR3: CASTTDSNEQFF
V: TRBV9; size: -; D: -; J: TRBJ1-2; DNA: TGTGCCAGCAGCGTAGCGGCAGGCCGTCCTAACTATGGCTACACCTTC; CDR3: CASSVAAGRPNYGYTF
V: TRBV6-5; size: -; D: TRBD2; J: TRBJ2-7; DNA: TGTGCCAGCCTCAGCTCGGGGGGAAGCTACGAGCAGTACTTC; CDR3: CASLSSGGSYEQYF
V: TRBV19; size: -; D: TRBD1; J: TRBJ1-6; DNA: TGTGCCAGTAGTATCGGCAGGGGGATTAATTCACCCCTCCACTTT; CDR3: CASSIGRGINSPLHF
V: TRBV2; size: -; D: -; J: TRBJ1-6; DNA: TGTGCCAGCAGTGAAAGACAGTATAATTCACCCCTCCACTTT; CDR3: CASSERQYNSPLHF
V: TRBV2; size: -; D: TRBD2; J: TRBJ2-7; DNA: TGTGCCAGAGGGACTAGCGGTAACTACGAGCAGTACTTC; CDR3: CARGTSGNYEQYF
V: TRBV5-1; size: many; D: TRBD1; J: TRBJ2-7; DNA: TGCGCCAGCAGCCTGGGACAGGGGCCTACCTACGAGCAGTACTTC; CDR3: CASSLGQGPTYEQYF
V: TRBV2; size: -; D: TRBD2; J: TRBJ2-2; DNA: TGTGCCAGTCTAACCGTACTAGCGGTTCACACCGGGGAGCTGTTTTTT; CDR3: CASLTVLAVHTGELFF
V: TRBV18; size: -; D: -; J: TRBJ1-4; DNA: TGTGCCAGCTCACCAGGGTTTGCAGGGTCAAATGAAAAACTGTTTTTT; CDR3: CASSPGFAGSNEKLFF
V: TRBV3-1/TRBV3-2; size: -; D: TRBD2; J: TRBJ2-5; DNA: TGTGCCAGCAGCCAAGATCAATTAGCGGGATTTGGGACCCAGTACTTC; CDR3: CASSQDQLAGFGTQYF
V: TRBV21-1; size: -; D: -; J: TRBJ1-6; DNA: TGTGCCAGCAGCACCACACGTCACAGGGGCCTTTTTTATAATTCACCCCTCCACTTT; CDR3: CASSTTRHRGLFYNSPLHF
V: TRBV28; size: -; D: TRBD1; J: TRBJ1-4; DNA: TGTGCCAGCAGTTCCGGGACAGGGTTGTCAGGATTTAGTGAAAAACTGTTTTTT; CDR3: CASSSGTGLSGFSEKLFF
V: TRBV11-3; size: once; D: -; J: TRBJ2-1; DNA: TGTGCCAGCAGCTCCGGACAGCGCTTCGGGCTCGGGATGAATGAGCAGTTCTTC; CDR3: CASSSGQRFGLGMNEQFF
V: TRBV5-6; size: -; D: TRBD1; J: TRBJ2-3; DNA: TGTGCCAGCAGCCGCAGGGGACAGGGGACAGATACGCAGTATTTT; CDR3: CASSRRGQGTDTQYF
V: TRBV11-2; size: -; D: TRBD1; J: TRBJ1-3; DNA: TGTGCCAGCAGCCCCTCGACAGGGGGCGTAAACACCATATATTTT; CDR3: CASSPSTGGVNTIYF
V: TRBV7-9; size: -; D: TRBD1; J: TRBJ2-2; DNA: TGTGCCAGCAGCCCCCGGGGACAGGTCACCGGGGAGCTGTTTTTT; CDR3: CASSPRGQVTGELFF
V: TRBV27; size: once; D: -; J: TRBJ1-5; DNA: TGTGCCAGCAGTTTATCGATGGGGGGGCCCAATCAGCCCCAGCATTTT; CDR3: CASSLSMGGPNQPQHF